The 30 T cell receptor beta chains presented below share a single source sample, sequenced in a study of OX40 agonist ivuxolimab in advanced cancers. Here immunoSEQ multiplex PCR was the method, and the copy in TCRdb shows in-frame clones only, minus some. The sample holds tens of thousands of clones, roughly 90% seen once. The material sequenced was CD4+ or CD8+ T cells sorted from blood, taken in a trial of the OX40 agonist ivuxolimab. These receptors were collected from an adult with an advanced solid tumor such as melanoma, head and neck, liver or kidney cancer.

The J gene is TRBJ2-7, the V gene TRBV7-9; D ambiguous. This CDR3 is built from 14 residues. Trimming took off 3 bases at V and 1 base at J, with 10 bases between the two ends. The V gene's germline CDR1 is SEHNR and CDR2 FQNEAQ (reference sequence). For the CDR3, the DNA is TGTGCCAGCAGCTTCGATCAGATATCCTACGAGCAGTACTTC. Encoded protein: CASSFDQISYEQYF.

V is TRBV13 and J is TRBJ2-3, with 7 bases fitting TRBD1. Germline trimming cut 3 bases from V and 2 bases from J; bases unmatched to any gene: 8. Germline-derived CDR1 and CDR2 are PRHDT and FYEKMQ (reference sequence). This CDR3 spans 16 amino acids. The CDR3 loop reads CASSFRDRGSTDTQYF. The CDR3 nucleotides are TGTGCCAGCAGCTTCCGGGACAGAGGTTCCACAGATACGCAGTATTTT.

This chain links TRBV11-2 with TRBJ1-3; no clear D gene. The CDR3 runs to 18 residues. CDR1 and CDR2 (germline): SGHAT, FQNNGV. V shed 2 bases and J shed 3 bases, with 20 bases lying between them. CDR3 bases: TGTGCCAGCAGCTTATCGCCCTCGGTCGAATCTGTTGGAAACACCATATATTTT. Translated, it gives CASSLSPSVESVGNTIYF.

The CDR3 reads CASSSGPELFF. The CDR3, as DNA: TGTGCCAGCAGCTCTGGTCCTGAGCTGTTTTTT. The chain combines TRBV5-4 with TRBJ2-2, with no clear D. Trimming left V 3 bases short and J 11 bases short, with 8 bases between. From germline, CDR1 is SGHNT and CDR2 YYREEE (reference sequence). The CDR3 has 11 amino acids.

The chain recombines TRBV6-6 with TRBJ1-1; no firm D call. The CDR3 runs 15 residues. The germline V gene has CDR1 MNHNY and CDR2 SVGAGI (reference sequence). The V and J ends lost 7 bases and 0 bases respectively, with 15 bases between them. The CDR3 coding sequence is TGTGCCAGCAACCACCCCCCAGAACTGAACACTGAAGCTTTCTTT. This sequence encodes CASNHPPELNTEAFF.

The genes are TRBV25-1 and TRBJ2-1; D perhaps matches TRBD1 (6 bases). Germline V gene data show CDR1 as MGHDK and CDR2 as SYGVNS. This CDR3 spans 13 amino acids. Trimming left V 4 bases short and J 8 bases short, with 12 bases between. The CDR3 DNA is TGTGCCAGCAGTGTAGGACAGAACGATGAGCAGTTCTTC. It is translated as CASSVGQNDEQFF.

This clone was seen once. This chain links TRBV4-1 with TRBJ2-1, with 8 bases lining up with TRBD2. Trimming removed 11 bases from V and 1 base from J; junction bases left unmatched: 7. The germline gives CDR1 MGHRA, CDR2 YSYEKL. CDR3 size: 14 residues. CDR3: CAGPGGGSYNEQFF. CDR3 nucleotides: TGCGCCGGGCCCGGGGGGGGTTCCTACAATGAGCAGTTCTTC.

The rearrangement uses TRBV7-9 and TRBJ2-1, with 8 nucleotides matching TRBD2. The V gene end was trimmed by 8 bases and the J gene end by 6 bases; junction bases not matched to a gene: 6. Germline CDR1 is SEHNR and CDR2 is FQNEAQ (reference sequence). The CDR3 extends over 13 amino acids. CDR3 sequence reads: CASGAGVGNEQFF. CDR3 DNA: TGTGCCAGCGGAGCGGGGGTCGGCAATGAGCAGTTCTTC.

The chain employs TRBV7-6 and TRBJ2-1, with D perhaps given as TRBD1 or TRBD2 (6 bases each). The germline V and J ends were trimmed by 3 bases and 8 bases, with 8 bases remaining between them. Per germline, CDR1 SGHVS and CDR2 FNYEAQ. The CDR3 sequence is 12 residues long. The CDR3 nucleotides are TGTGCCAGCAGCTTGGGGGGCGATGAGCAGTTCTTC. Translation: CASSLGGDEQFF.

The chain has TRBV18 and TRBJ2-1; no reliable D call. This CDR3 has 15 residues. Germline V gives CDR1 KGHSH, CDR2 LQKENI. Deletions cut 0 bases from V and 5 bases from J, with 11 bases between. The CDR3 bases are TGTGCCAGCTCACCACCGTCGGCCGAGGACAATGAGCAGTTCTTC. Protein: CASSPPSAEDNEQFF.

The V and J genes are TRBV13 and TRBJ2-5, with TRBD2 identical over 9 bases. The CDR3 runs 15 residues. The V segment lost 5 bases and the J segment 3 bases; nucleotides outside the gene matches: 7. Germline V gene data show CDR1 as PRHDT and CDR2 as FYEKMQ (reference sequence). CDR3 amino acids: CASSPWGGGEETQYF. DNA for the CDR3: TGTGCCAGCAGCCCCTGGGGCGGGGGGGAAGAGACCCAGTACTTC.

This rearrangement joins TRBV4-3 to TRBJ2-7; D might be TRBD2 (6 bases). From germline, CDR1 is LGHNA and CDR2 YSLEER. The CDR3 spans 15 residues. With 3 bases removed from V and 4 bases from J, the gap between germline ends came to 16 bases. CDR3 bases: TGCGCCAGCAGCCATTCGGGGGTTCCCGGGTACGAGCAGTACTTC. It codes for CASSHSGVPGYEQYF.

The chain combines TRBV12-5 with TRBJ1-5, with D possibly being TRBD1 (6 bases). V was cut by 0 bases and J by 0 bases, with 12 bases left in between. The CDR3 length is 17 residues. Germline CDR1 and CDR2: LGHNT and FRNRAP. The CDR3 reads CASGLVGGVDSNQPQHF. The CDR3 nucleotides are TGTGCTAGTGGTTTGGTAGGGGGGGTGGATAGCAATCAGCCCCAGCATTTT.

CDR3 loop: CASSLDLPPTGPETQYF. CDR3 coding DNA: TGTGCCAGCAGCTTAGACCTCCCCCCCACCGGGCCAGAGACCCAGTACTTC. The chain is built from TRBV11-2 and TRBJ2-5; D is unresolved. This CDR3 comprises 17 residues. Trimming stripped 0 bases from V and 4 bases from J, with 18 bases between. Germline CDR1 is SGHAT and CDR2 is FQNNGV.

The chain combines TRBV30 with TRBJ2-7; D may correspond to TRBD1 or TRBD2 (5 bases each). In germline, CDR1 is GTSNPN, CDR2 SVGIG (reference sequence). The CDR3 has 12 amino acids. Trimming took 0 bases from V and 7 from J, leaving 10 bases between them. The CDR3 nucleotides read TGTGCCTGGAGTGTACTAGGGGAAGAGCAGTACTTC. It codes for CAWSVLGEEQYF.

The V gene is TRBV11-2, the J gene TRBJ1-5, with D tentatively TRBD1 (5 bases). CDR1 and CDR2 from the germline V gene are SGHAT and FQNNGV. This CDR3 spans 13 amino acids. Trimming shortened V by 6 bases and J by 5 bases, and 11 bases separated the two germline ends. The CDR3 DNA reads TGTGCCAGCAGTCATACAGGTGATCAGCCCCAGCATTTT. Amino acid sequence: CASSHTGDQPQHF. Combining the CDR3 with reference TRBV11-2 and TRBJ1-5 gives the whole variable domain EAGVAQSPRYKIIEKRQSVAFWCNPISGHATLYWYQQILGQGPKLLIQFQNNGVVDDSQLPKDRFSAERLKGVDSTLKIQPAKLEDSAVYLCASSHTGDQPQHFGDGTRLSIL.

V usage is TRBV4-2 and J usage is TRBJ1-2; D is unresolved. Germline values: CDR1 LGHNA, CDR2 YNFKEQ. V lost 0 bases and J 4 bases, leaving 12 bases between the germline ends. This CDR3 has 15 amino acids. The CDR3: CASSQEPTGFYGYTF. The CDR3 DNA sequence: TGTGCCAGCAGCCAAGAGCCGACGGGGTTCTATGGCTACACCTTC.

This rearrangement joins TRBV6-1 to TRBJ2-1, with TRBD2 matching 13 bases. From germline, CDR1 is MNHNS and CDR2 SASEGT. Germline trimming cut 4 bases from V and 6 bases from J; bases unmatched to any gene: 3. The length of the CDR3 is 15 residues. The CDR3 DNA follows: TGTGCCAGCAGTGCCGGACTAGCGGGGGCCAATGAGCAGTTCTTC. It specifies CASSAGLAGANEQFF.

A remark on this clone: This sample also contains other DNA sequences that code for the same CDR3. The V and J genes are TRBV29-1 and TRBJ1-5, with D perhaps TRBD1 (6 bases). The CDR3 totals 13 residues. V was trimmed by 5 bases and J by 7 bases, leaving 15 bases between them. Germline V gene lookup returns CDR1 SQVTM and CDR2 ANQGSEA. CDR3 DNA: TGCAGCGTTAGTACAGGGCCTGGGCAGCCCCAGCATTTT. Its protein product is CSVSTGPGQPQHF.

This chain joins TRBV19 and TRBJ2-7, with 7 nucleotides matching TRBD1. Trimming at V came to 5 bases and at J to 3 bases, leaving 4 bases not matched to a gene. The CDR3 length is 13 residues. Germline V CDR1 and CDR2: LNHDA, SQIVND (reference sequence). As DNA, the CDR3 is TGTGCCAGTAGTGTCCGGGACAGCTACGAGCAGTACTTC. Protein product: CASSVRDSYEQYF.

The chain couples TRBV27 to TRBJ1-5; 7 nucleotides agree with TRBD1. The CDR3 sequence is 15 residues long. Per germline, CDR1 MNHEY and CDR2 SMNVEV (reference sequence). J was trimmed by 5 bases and V by 5 bases; bases with no gene match: 9. CDR3 DNA sequence: TGTGCCAGCAGTACCCAGAGGACAGGAGATCAGCCCCAGCATTTT. Translation: CASSTQRTGDQPQHF.

The chain employs TRBV4-2 and TRBJ2-7; perhaps TRBD2 as D (5 bases). V was pared by 4 bases and J by 2 bases, with 12 bases between. The CDR3 sequence is 14 residues long. The germline V gene has CDR1 LGHNA and CDR2 YNFKEQ. CDR3 bases: TGTGCCAGCAGCCCCCGGACTGACACCTACGAGCAGTACTTC. Its protein is CASSPRTDTYEQYF.

The J gene is TRBJ1-2, the V gene TRBV6-5, with D uncertain. Germline assignment: CDR1 MNHEY and CDR2 SVGAGI. The CDR3 has 15 amino acids. The V and J ends lost 0 bases and 4 bases respectively, with 12 bases between them. CDR3: CASSYSEGMGYGYTF. In DNA, the CDR3 is TGTGCCAGCAGTTACTCTGAGGGAATGGGCTATGGCTACACCTTC.

This clone was seen only a few times. The chain couples TRBV2 to TRBJ1-2; D unclear. The CDR3 loop spans 14 amino acids. Trimming cost V 9 bases and J 4 bases, with 18 bases left between them. Germline lookup yields CDR1 SNHLY and CDR2 FYNNEI. The CDR3 here is CASATGIAGYGYTF. CDR3 bases: TGTGCCAGTGCGACGGGGATAGCGGGCTATGGCTACACCTTC.

This chain connects TRBV6-6 to TRBJ2-7; tentatively, D is TRBD1 (6 bases). The CDR3 has 14 amino acids. Germline loops: CDR1 MNHNY, CDR2 SVGAGI (reference sequence). V lost 4 bases, J lost 2 bases, and 12 bases lay in between. The CDR3 region is CASSSDRTTYEQYF. The CDR3 DNA sequence: TGTGCCAGCAGTTCCGACAGGACCACCTACGAGCAGTACTTC.

This chain uses TRBV18 with TRBJ1-6, with 9 bases that match TRBD1. This CDR3 region has 15 residues. V was clipped by 0 bases and J by 8 bases; unmatched bases: 2. Germline V gene sequence: CDR1 KGHSH, CDR2 LQKENI. CDR3 sequence: CASSPPWTGDSPLHF. CDR3 DNA sequence: TGTGCCAGCTCACCACCCTGGACAGGGGATTCACCCCTCCACTTT.

V is TRBV19 and J is TRBJ2-7; possible D gene TRBD2, 5 bases. The CDR3 covers 15 residues. In germline, CDR1 is LNHDA, CDR2 SQIVND (reference sequence). Trimming shortened V by 5 bases and J by 1 base, and 15 bases separated the two germline ends. CDR3: CASSVPGVLSYEQYF. CDR3 bases: TGTGCCAGTAGTGTCCCCGGGGTTTTGTCCTACGAGCAGTACTTC. Looking up the rest from reference TRBV19 and TRBJ2-7 gives the full variable domain: DGGITQSPKYLFRKEGQNVTLSCEQNLNHDAMYWYRQDPGQGLRLIYYSQIVNDFQKGDIAEGYSVSREKKESFPLTVTSAQKNPTAFYLCASSVPGVLSYEQYFGPGTRLTVT.

J is TRBJ1-4 and V is TRBV7-9; D is unclear. The CDR3 consists of 13 residues. Germline V CDR1 and CDR2: SEHNR, FQNEAQ (reference sequence). Trimming removed 4 bases at V and 7 bases at J, with 10 bases between. CDR3 in DNA: TGTGCCAGCAGCTGGACCTTAGGTGAAAAACTGTTTTTT. Amino acid sequence: CASSWTLGEKLFF.

V usage is TRBV13 and J usage is TRBJ2-7; D perhaps matches TRBD1 (6 bases). Germline CDR1 reads PRHDT; CDR2 reads FYEKMQ (reference sequence). V lost 3 bases and J 0 bases, leaving 12 bases between the germline ends. The CDR3 sequence is 15 residues long. The CDR3 coding sequence is TGTGCCAGCAGCTTGGTCACAGGGAGCTCCTACGAGCAGTACTTC. This gives the protein CASSLVTGSSYEQYF.

V and J are TRBV11-3 and TRBJ2-1, with TRBD1 identical over 10 bases. The V and J ends lost 1 base and 9 bases, in that order; junction bases with no gene match: 0. The CDR3 is made up of 13 amino acids. Germline CDR1 SGHNT, CDR2 YENEEA. CDR3 DNA sequence: TGTGCCAGCAGCTTAGGACAGGGGGCTGAGCAGTTCTTC. Translating gives CASSLGQGAEQFF.